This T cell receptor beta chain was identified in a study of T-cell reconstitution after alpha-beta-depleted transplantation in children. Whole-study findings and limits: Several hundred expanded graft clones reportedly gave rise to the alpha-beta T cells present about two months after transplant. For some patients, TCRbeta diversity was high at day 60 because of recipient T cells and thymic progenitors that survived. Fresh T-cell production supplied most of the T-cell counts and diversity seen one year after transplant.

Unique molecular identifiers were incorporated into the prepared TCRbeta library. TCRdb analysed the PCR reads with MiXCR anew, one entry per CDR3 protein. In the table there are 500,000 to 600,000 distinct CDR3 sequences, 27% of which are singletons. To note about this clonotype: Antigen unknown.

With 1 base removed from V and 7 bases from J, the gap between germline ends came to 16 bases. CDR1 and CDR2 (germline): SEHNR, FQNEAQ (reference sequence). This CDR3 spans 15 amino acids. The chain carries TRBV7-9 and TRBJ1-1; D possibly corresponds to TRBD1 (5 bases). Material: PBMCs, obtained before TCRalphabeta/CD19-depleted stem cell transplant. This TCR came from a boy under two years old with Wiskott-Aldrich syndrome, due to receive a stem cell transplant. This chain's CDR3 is CASSLGVRGQYEAFF. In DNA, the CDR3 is TGTGCCAGCAGCTTAGGCGTTAGGGGCCAATATGAAGCTTTCTTT.